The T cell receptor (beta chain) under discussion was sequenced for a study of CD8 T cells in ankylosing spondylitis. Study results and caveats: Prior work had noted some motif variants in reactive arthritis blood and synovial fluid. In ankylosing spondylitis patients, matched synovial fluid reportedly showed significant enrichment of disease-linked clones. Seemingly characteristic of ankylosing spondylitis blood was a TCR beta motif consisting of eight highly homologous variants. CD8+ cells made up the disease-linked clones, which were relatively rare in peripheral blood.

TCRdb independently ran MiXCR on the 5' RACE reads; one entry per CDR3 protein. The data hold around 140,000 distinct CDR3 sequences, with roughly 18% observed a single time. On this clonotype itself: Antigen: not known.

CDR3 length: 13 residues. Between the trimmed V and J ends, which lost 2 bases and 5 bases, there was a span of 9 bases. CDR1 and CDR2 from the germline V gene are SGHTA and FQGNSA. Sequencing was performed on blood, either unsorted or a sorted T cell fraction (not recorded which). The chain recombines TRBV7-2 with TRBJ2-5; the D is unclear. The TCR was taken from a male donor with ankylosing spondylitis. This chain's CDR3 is CASSLPVYETQYF. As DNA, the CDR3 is TGTGCCAGCAGCTTACCGGTTTATGAGACCCAGTACTTC. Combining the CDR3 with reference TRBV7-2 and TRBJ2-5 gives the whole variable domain GAGVSQSPSNKVTEKGKDVELRCDPISGHTALYWYRQSLGQGLEFLIYFQGNSAPDKSGLPSDRFSAERTGGSVSTLTIQRTQQEDSAVYLCASSLPVYETQYFGPGTRLLVL.